These 8 T cell receptor beta chains share one sample of origin, sequenced in a study of human CD8 memory T cell subsets. UMI-labeled 5' RACE generated the TCR beta libraries. TCRdb reprocessed the 5' RACE reads, keeping one entry per CDR3 protein, no DNA. Recorded here are 19,000 or so distinct CDR3 sequences; the top ten clones represent approximately 6.1%. Sample: CD8+ stem-like memory T cells (TSCM and TCM) sorted from PBMCs. Subset described: stem-like memory CD8 T cells (TSTEM), CCR7+ PD-1- TIGIT-. Every receptor here comes from a human donor in good health.

V usage is TRBV7-6 and J usage is TRBJ2-1; there is no DNA to check the TCRdb D call of TRBD2. The CDR3 runs 18 residues. Germline V gene sequence: CDR1 SGHVS, CDR2 FNYEAQ. CDR3 amino acids: CASSLASSSGGTYNEQFF.

J is TRBJ2-7 and V is TRBV7-9; TCRdb's D call, TRBD2, is unchecked because there is no DNA. The CDR3 spans 15 residues. Looked up from germline, CDR1 is SEHNR and CDR2 is FQNEAQ (reference sequence). The CDR3 sequence is CASSPSGLAGYEQYF.

The genes are TRBV5-7 and TRBJ2-1. TRBV5-7 is assigned to the ORF class and has an uncertain function. The CDR3 runs to 15 residues. The CDR3 protein is CASSQDRASYNEQFF.

The chain combines TRBV12-3 or TRBV12-4 with TRBJ1-2; TCRdb's D call of TRBD1 is untestable without DNA. This CDR3 spans 14 amino acids. CDR3 region: CASSIHRERYGYTF.

The chain is built from TRBV5-1 and TRBJ2-7. In germline, CDR1 is SGHRS, CDR2 YFSETQ. The length of the CDR3 is 12 residues. CDR3 loop: CASSLSSYEQYF.

This clonotype registers medium-sized by frequency. The V and J genes are TRBV5-4 and TRBJ1-1. Germline CDR1 reads SGHNT; CDR2 reads YYREEE (reference sequence). The CDR3 has 13 amino acids. The CDR3 here is CASSASSNTEAFF. Combining the CDR3 with reference TRBV5-4 and TRBJ1-1 gives the whole variable domain ETGVTQSPTHLIKTRGQQVTLRCSSQSGHNTVSWYQQALGQGPQFIFQYYREEENGRGNFPPRFSGLQFPNYSSELNVNALELDDSALYLCASSASSNTEAFFGQGTRLTVV.

The chain joins TRBV10-1 to TRBJ2-7; TCRdb indicates TRBD2, and absent DNA this call remains unverified. The length of the CDR3 is 15 residues. Germline V gene sequence: CDR1 WNHNN, CDR2 SYGVQD (reference sequence). The CDR3 sequence: CASSESTGPADEQYF.

The V gene is TRBV6-5, the J gene TRBJ2-2; TCRdb names TRBD2, which stays unverified in the absence of DNA. The CDR3 covers 15 residues. Germline-derived CDR1 and CDR2 are MNHEY and SVGAGI. The CDR3 loop is CASSLTSGYTGELFF.